This TCR beta chain originates from a study of vaccination and CD4 T cells after COVID-19. The treatment here: approximately 9-day PBMC culture with coronavirus spike peptide pools or control peptides (ViraFEST assay). From the unexposed donor, CD4+ T cells were collected ahead of the COVID-19 pandemic (2011-2018). Once peptide pools had expanded antigen-specific T cells, ViraFEST sequenced TCRs. Fresh IL-2 medium was used to replace half of the medium on days 3 and 7. Probes of unexposed-donor CD4+ T cells used SARS-CoV-2 S/N and four cold-coronavirus spikes (cells permitting). Cultured CD4+ T cell DNA was sequenced using the Oncomine TCR Beta short-read assay. The genomic DNA was obtained from cultured CD4+ T cells by extraction with the QIAamp micro DNA kit. MiXCR, applied by TCRdb to the PCR reads, yields one record per CDR3 protein. The repertoire includes some 11,000 distinct CDR3 sequences, 30% to 50% of them detected once, and around a fifth sits in the top ten.

A note on this clonotype: Its specificity is not known.

The TCR sequence derives from a human donor in good health. Input material: CD4+ T cells from blood, cultured in vitro.

As DNA, the CDR3 is TGCAGTGCCGACCACAAGCGGGTTAGCACAGATACGCAGTATTTT. Its protein is CSADHKRVSTDTQYF. The chain recombines TRBV20-1 with TRBJ2-3; D possibly corresponds to TRBD2 (6 bases). The V and J ends lost 6 bases and 0 bases respectively, with 16 bases between them. The CDR3 contains 15 residues. Germline CDR1 and CDR2: DFQATT and SNEGSKA (reference sequence).